This passage covers 7 T cell receptor beta chains from one sample sequenced in a study of blood T cells in healthy people across ages. Alongside a J-beta primer mix, a sample-barcoded 5' primer served in a second PCR lasting about 7 to 11 cycles. Each CDR3 protein gets one entry after TCRdb re-called the 5' RACE reads with MiXCR. This repertoire shows hundreds of thousands of distinct CDR3 sequences, 32% found once; its top ten account for 15%. The sample consisted of blood. Receptor source: a woman of 80 years or more in good health.

This clonotype was seen a handful of times. The gene calls are TRBV15 and TRBJ2-2; tentatively, D is TRBD1 or TRBD2 (7 bases each). V shed 3 bases and J shed 6 bases, with 14 bases lying between them. This CDR3 comprises 15 residues. CDR1 and CDR2 (germline): LNHNV, YYDKDF (reference sequence). The CDR3 sequence: CATSSHRGGSGELFF. The CDR3 coding sequence is TGTGCCACCAGCAGTCACAGGGGAGGGTCCGGGGAGCTGTTTTTT.

This clonotype was recorded at least ten times. V gene TRBV7-2 combines with J gene TRBJ2-3, with a weak D call TRBD1 (5 bases). Trimming left V 3 bases short and J 6 bases short, with 13 bases between. Germline V lookup: CDR1 SGHTA, CDR2 FQGNSA. CDR3 size: 14 residues. The CDR3 loop reads CASSFIFPGDTQYF. DNA of the CDR3: TGTGCCAGCAGCTTTATATTTCCAGGGGATACGCAGTATTTT.

This clonotype is medium-sized (0.01 to 0.1%) within its sample. This chain joins TRBV9 and TRBJ2-1; D gene uncertain. Germline CDR1 is SGDLS and CDR2 is YYNGEE. CDR3 length: 13 amino acids. Trimming removed 5 bases from V and 10 bases from J, with 16 bases in between. CDR3 DNA: TGTGCCAGCAGTGAATACTTTCAAGGGGAGCAGTTCTTC. The encoded protein is CASSEYFQGEQFF.

This clonotype was seen repeatedly, ten times or more. The chain employs TRBV20-1 and TRBJ1-5; D gene unclear. Trimming removed 3 bases at V and 0 bases at J, with 12 bases between. CDR1 and CDR2 (germline): DFQATT, SNEGSKA (reference sequence). The CDR3 sequence is 15 residues long. CDR3: CSASLGFYSNQPQHF. The CDR3 bases are TGCAGTGCTAGCTTGGGATTCTATAGCAATCAGCCCCAGCATTTT.

Many counts were recorded for this clonotype. The chain couples TRBV20-1 to TRBJ2-1; possibly TRBD2 for D (5 bases). The V end lost 3 bases, the J end lost 5 bases, and 5 bases lay between the germline ends. This CDR3 has 11 amino acids. CDR1 and CDR2 (germline): DFQATT, SNEGSKA (reference sequence). CDR3 nucleotide sequence: TGCAGTGCTAGCGGGAACAATGAGCAGTTCTTC. Translated: CSASGNNEQFF.

To note about this clonotype: A far more abundant clone sits one base away, making this likely a read error. The V and J genes are TRBV14 and TRBJ1-2; TRBD1 aligns across 9 bases. Looked up from germline, CDR1 is SGHDN and CDR2 is FVKESK. V was clipped by 4 bases and J by 4 bases; unmatched bases: 4. CDR3 length: 14 amino acids. The chain's CDR3 is CASSLDRGVYGYTF. In nucleotides, the CDR3 is TGTGCCAGCAGCCTGGACAGGGGTGTCTATGGCTACACCTTC.

The V call is TRBV4-2, the J call TRBJ2-7, with D possibly being TRBD1 (7 bases). The tail of the sequence fits TRBJ2-5 better, so the J call may be wrong. The CDR3 totals 18 residues. Germline assignment: CDR1 LGHNA and CDR2 YNFKEQ. CDR3 in DNA: TGTGCCAGCAGCCGAGCCTTGGGGGGACAGTATCTGGGAGAGACCCAGTACTTC. Residues: CASSRALGGQYLGETQYF.